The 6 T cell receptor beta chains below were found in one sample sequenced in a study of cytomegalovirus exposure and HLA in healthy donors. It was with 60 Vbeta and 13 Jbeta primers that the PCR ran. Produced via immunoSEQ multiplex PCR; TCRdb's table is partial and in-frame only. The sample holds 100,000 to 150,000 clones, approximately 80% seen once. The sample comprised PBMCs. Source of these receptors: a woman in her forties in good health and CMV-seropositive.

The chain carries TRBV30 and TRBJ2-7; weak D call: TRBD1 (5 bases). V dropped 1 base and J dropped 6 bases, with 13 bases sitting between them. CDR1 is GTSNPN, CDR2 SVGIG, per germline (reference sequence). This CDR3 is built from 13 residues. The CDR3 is CAWSDKPRGEQYF. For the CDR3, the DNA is TGTGCCTGGAGTGACAAACCTAGGGGCGAGCAGTACTTC.

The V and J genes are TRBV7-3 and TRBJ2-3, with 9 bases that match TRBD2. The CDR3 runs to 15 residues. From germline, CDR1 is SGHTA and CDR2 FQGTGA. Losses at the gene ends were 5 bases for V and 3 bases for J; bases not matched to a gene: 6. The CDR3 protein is CASSLSGSRTDTQYF. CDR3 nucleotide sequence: TGTGCCAGCAGCCTTAGCGGGAGTCGTACAGATACGCAGTATTTT.

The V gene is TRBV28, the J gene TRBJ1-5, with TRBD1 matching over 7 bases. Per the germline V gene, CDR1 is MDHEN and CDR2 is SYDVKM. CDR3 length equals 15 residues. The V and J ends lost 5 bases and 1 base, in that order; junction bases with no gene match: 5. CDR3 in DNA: TGTGCCAGCAGTAAGCCGACAGGGAGCAATCAGCCCCAGCATTTT. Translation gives CASSKPTGSNQPQHF. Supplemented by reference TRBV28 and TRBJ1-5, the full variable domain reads DVKVTQSSRYLVKRTGEKVFLECVQDMDHENMFWYRQDPGLGLRLIYFSYDVKMKEKGDIPEGYSVSREKKERFSLILESASTNQTSMYLCASSKPTGSNQPQHFGDGTRLSIL.

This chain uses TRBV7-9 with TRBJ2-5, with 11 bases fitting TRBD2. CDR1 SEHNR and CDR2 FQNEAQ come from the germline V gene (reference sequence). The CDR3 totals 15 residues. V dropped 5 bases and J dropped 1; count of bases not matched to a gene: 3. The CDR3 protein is CASSRLAGSQETQYF. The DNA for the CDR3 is TGTGCCAGCAGCCGACTAGCGGGGAGCCAAGAGACCCAGTACTTC.

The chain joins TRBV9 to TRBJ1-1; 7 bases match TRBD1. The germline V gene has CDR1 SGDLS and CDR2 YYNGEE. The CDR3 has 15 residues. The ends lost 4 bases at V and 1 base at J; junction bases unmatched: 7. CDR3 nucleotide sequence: TGTGCCAGCAGCCCCCGGGACAGTCAGAACACTGAAGCTTTCTTT. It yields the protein CASSPRDSQNTEAFF.

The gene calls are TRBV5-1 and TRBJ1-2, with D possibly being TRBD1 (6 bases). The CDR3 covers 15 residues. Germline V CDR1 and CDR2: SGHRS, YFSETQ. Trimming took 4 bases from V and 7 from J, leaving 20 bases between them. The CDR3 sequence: CASSPPRGGAGGYTF. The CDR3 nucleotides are TGCGCCAGCAGCCCCCCCCGTGGGGGCGCGGGTGGCTACACCTTC.